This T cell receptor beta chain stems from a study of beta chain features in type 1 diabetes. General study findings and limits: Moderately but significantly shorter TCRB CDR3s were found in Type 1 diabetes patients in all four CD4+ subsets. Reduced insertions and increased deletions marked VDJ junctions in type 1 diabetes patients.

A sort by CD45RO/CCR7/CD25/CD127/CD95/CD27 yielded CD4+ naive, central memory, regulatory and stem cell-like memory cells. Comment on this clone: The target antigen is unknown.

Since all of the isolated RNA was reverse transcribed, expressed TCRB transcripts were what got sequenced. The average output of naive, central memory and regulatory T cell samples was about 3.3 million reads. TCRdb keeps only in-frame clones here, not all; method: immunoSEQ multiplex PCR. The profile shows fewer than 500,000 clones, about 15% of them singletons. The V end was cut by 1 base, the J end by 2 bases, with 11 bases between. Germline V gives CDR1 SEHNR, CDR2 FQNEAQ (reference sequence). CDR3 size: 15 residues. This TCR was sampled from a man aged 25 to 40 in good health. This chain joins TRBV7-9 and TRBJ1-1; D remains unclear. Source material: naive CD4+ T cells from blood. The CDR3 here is CASSLDMGSNTEAFF. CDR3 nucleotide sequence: TGTGCCAGCAGCTTAGATATGGGGTCTAACACTGAAGCTTTCTTT.